These 27 T cell receptor beta chains originate from one sample sequenced in a study of T cell responses to AZD1222 COVID-19 vaccine. Sequencing used immunoSEQ multiplex PCR; TCRdb keeps in-frame clones, though not all of them. The sample records about 130,000 clones, around nine tenths being singletons. Sequencing used peripheral blood, obtained on day 0 of AZD1222 vaccination. The receptors shown here come from an adult in good health.

This rearrangement joins TRBV29-1 to TRBJ1-1; D is unresolved. The CDR3 is 13 amino acids. Looked up from germline, CDR1 is SQVTM and CDR2 is ANQGSEA. The ends were cut back, 4 bases at V and 4 bases at J, with 13 bases in the middle. The CDR3 DNA follows: TGCAGCGTTGGAGGGTTGGGTGGCACTGAAGCTTTCTTT. The encoded protein is CSVGGLGGTEAFF.

This clone showed up just once. J is TRBJ1-3 and V is TRBV7-9, with a tentative D call TRBD1 (5 bases). The CDR3 is 15 residues long. Germline V CDR1 and CDR2: SEHNR, FQNEAQ (reference sequence). Trimming left V 3 bases short and J 0 bases short, with 9 bases between. The CDR3 DNA reads TGTGCCAGCAGCTTCTCCGGGACCTCTGGAAACACCATATATTTT. This encodes CASSFSGTSGNTIYF.

The chain couples TRBV5-1 to TRBJ1-3, with D uncertain. The ends were cut back, 0 bases at V and 3 bases at J, with 10 bases in the middle. This CDR3 is 15 amino acids long. Germline CDR1 and CDR2: SGHRS and YFSETQ. The CDR3 is CASSLVAGSGNTIYF. The CDR3 region has the DNA TGCGCCAGCAGCTTGGTGGCCGGGAGTGGAAACACCATATATTTT.

Written as DNA, the CDR3 is TGCGCCAGCAGCTTGGAGGGGGGTGCAGATACGCAGTATTTT. Translating it yields CASSLEGGADTQYF. This chain joins TRBV5-1 and TRBJ2-3; D possibly matches TRBD1 or TRBD2 (6 bases each). The germline V gene has CDR1 SGHRS and CDR2 YFSETQ. The V and J ends lost 0 bases and 4 bases respectively, with 9 bases between them. This CDR3 is 14 amino acids long.

This chain uses TRBV4-1 with TRBJ1-2; D unresolved. The germline V and J ends were trimmed by 0 bases and 8 bases, with 7 bases remaining between them. Germline CDR1 is MGHRA and CDR2 is YSYEKL. The CDR3 extends over 12 amino acids. The chain's CDR3 is CASSQDTVGYTF. CDR3 DNA sequence: TGCGCCAGCAGCCAAGATACGGTAGGCTACACCTTC.

The V and J genes are TRBV7-3 and TRBJ2-7, with 13 bases lining up with TRBD2. CDR1 is SGHTA and CDR2 is FQGTGA in the germline V gene. The CDR3 is 17 amino acids. Germline trimming cut 4 bases from V and 0 bases from J; bases unmatched to any gene: 6. The CDR3 here is CASSSGLAGVNSYEQYF. The CDR3 DNA reads TGTGCCAGCAGCTCCGGACTAGCGGGGGTGAACTCCTACGAGCAGTACTTC.

This clone appeared once. The rearrangement links TRBV27 to TRBJ1-2; the D gene is possibly TRBD1 (6 bases). Germline V gives CDR1 MNHEY, CDR2 SMNVEV (reference sequence). CDR3 length: 14 amino acids. V lost 5 bases and J lost 5, with 15 bases in between. As DNA, the CDR3 is TGTGCCAGCAGTACGACAGGTCTTCGTTATGGCTACACCTTC. This encodes CASSTTGLRYGYTF.

The V gene is TRBV14, the J gene TRBJ2-1; D call uncertain. Germline V CDR1 and CDR2: SGHDN, FVKESK. CDR3 length: 15 amino acids. Deletions cut 0 bases from V and 3 bases from J, with 9 bases between. CDR3 bases: TGTGCCAGCAGCCAAGATCTCGGCGACTACAATGAGCAGTTCTTC. It yields the protein CASSQDLGDYNEQFF.

The genes are TRBV7-2 and TRBJ1-2; a possible D gene is TRBD1 (5 bases). The length of the CDR3 is 14 residues. Trimming left V 0 bases short and J 7 bases short, with 12 bases between. Germline values: CDR1 SGHTA, CDR2 FQGNSA. Here the CDR3 reads CASSLAGGSGGYTF. The CDR3 coding sequence is TGTGCCAGCAGCTTAGCGGGGGGGAGCGGTGGCTACACCTTC.

V and J are TRBV5-1 and TRBJ2-3; no reliable D call. Germline loops: CDR1 SGHRS, CDR2 YFSETQ. V was pared by 5 bases and J by 0 bases, with 13 bases between. The CDR3 runs to 15 residues. The CDR3 here is CASSGSTYSTDTQYF. CDR3 nucleotide sequence: TGCGCCAGCAGTGGCAGCACCTATAGCACAGATACGCAGTATTTT. Full variable domain (outside the CDR3, taken from reference TRBV5-1 and TRBJ2-3): KAGVTQTPRYLIKTRGQQVTLSCSPISGHRSVSWYQQTPGQGLQFLFEYFSETQRNKGNFPGRFSGRQFSNSRSEMNVSTLELGDSALYLCASSGSTYSTDTQYFGPGTRLTVL.

In this sample, this clone turned up once. This sequence joins TRBV2 and TRBJ2-1; possibly TRBD1 for D (5 bases). The ends were cut back, 4 bases at V and 6 bases at J, with 16 bases in the middle. CDR3 length: 15 residues. Germline values: CDR1 SNHLY, CDR2 FYNNEI. This chain's CDR3 is CASSVRGIRGNEQFF. Written as DNA, the CDR3 is TGTGCCAGCAGTGTAAGGGGAATAAGGGGCAATGAGCAGTTCTTC.

The chain uses TRBV18 and TRBJ1-3, with D possibly TRBD1 on 5 matching bases. Germline values: CDR1 KGHSH, CDR2 LQKENI. The V gene lost 3 bases and the J gene lost 0 bases, with 12 bases spanning the gap. The CDR3 is 16 residues long. CDR3 region: CASSPRVPHSGNTIYF. Written as DNA, the CDR3 is TGTGCCAGCTCACCCAGGGTCCCCCACTCTGGAAACACCATATATTTT.

The J gene is TRBJ2-4, the V gene TRBV18, with D unclear. V lost 2 bases and J 9 bases, leaving 8 bases between the germline ends. CDR3 length: 12 residues. Germline-derived CDR1 and CDR2 are KGHSH and LQKENI. As DNA, the CDR3 is TGTGCCAGCTCACCAGGGCCCGGCATTCAGTACTTC. It specifies CASSPGPGIQYF.

This sequence joins TRBV4-1 and TRBJ1-3, with a tentative D call TRBD1 (5 bases). Germline V gives CDR1 MGHRA, CDR2 YSYEKL. The V and J ends lost 0 bases and 0 bases respectively, with 15 bases between them. The CDR3 spans 18 residues. For the CDR3, the DNA is TGCGCCAGCAGCCAAGATCGGAGGGGCGCCAGCTCTGGAAACACCATATATTTT. Its protein is CASSQDRRGASSGNTIYF.

The V and J genes are TRBV23-1 and TRBJ2-7, with D possibly called TRBD1 or TRBD2 (6 bases each). TRBV23-1 is classed as an ORF, of uncertain function. Trimming took off 4 bases at V and 3 bases at J, with 13 bases between the two ends. The CDR3 has 14 amino acids. The CDR3 coding sequence is TGCGCCAGCAGTCCCCATCGGGGGCTCTACGAGCAGTACTTC. This translates into CASSPHRGLYEQYF.

This clone showed up just a few times. Written as DNA, the CDR3 is TGCGCCAGCAGCTTGACAGCCGGGGATGAAAAACTGTTTTTT. It codes for CASSLTAGDEKLFF. The rearrangement joins TRBV5-1 to TRBJ1-4; no clear D gene. This CDR3 is built from 14 residues. CDR1 SGHRS and CDR2 YFSETQ come from the germline V gene. V dropped 1 base and J dropped 6 bases, with 10 bases sitting between them.

The genes are TRBV28 and TRBJ2-7; possible D gene TRBD2, 5 bases. The CDR3 length is 12 residues. CDR1 MDHEN and CDR2 SYDVKM come from the germline V gene. Trimming left V 7 bases short and J 3 bases short, with 10 bases between. The CDR3 DNA reads as TGTGCCAGCAATGAGGGTGTCTACGAGCAGTACTTC. This encodes CASNEGVYEQYF.

The rearrangement links TRBV7-8 to TRBJ2-7; a possible D gene is TRBD2 (5 bases). Trimming shortened V by 4 bases and J by 2 bases, and 18 bases separated the two germline ends. CDR1 and CDR2 (germline): SGHVS, FQNEAQ. The CDR3 is 16 residues long. CDR3 bases: TGTGCCAGCAGCTGGCCGGGGTACCGCAGCACCTACGAGCAGTACTTC. It specifies CASSWPGYRSTYEQYF.

The chain combines TRBV3-1 (or the pseudogene TRBV3-2) with TRBJ2-1; no reliable D call. Trimming cost V 0 bases and J 7 bases, with 13 bases left between them. The CDR3 covers 15 residues. CDR1 and CDR2 (germline): LGHDT, YNNKEL (reference sequence). The CDR3 region is CASSQDLTAINEQFF. The CDR3 coding sequence is TGTGCCAGCAGCCAAGATCTTACAGCGATAAATGAGCAGTTCTTC.

CDR3 in DNA: TGTGCCAGCAGCCGACAGGGGGGGAATAATTCACCCCTCCACTTT. Its protein product is CASSRQGGNNSPLHF. This chain links TRBV5-8 with TRBJ1-6; TRBD1 agrees at 9 bases. The J segment lost 5 bases and the V segment lost 4 bases, leaving 4 bases of the junction unmatched. The CDR3 extends over 15 amino acids. Germline loops: CDR1 SGHTS, CDR2 YDEGEE. Together with reference TRBV5-8 and TRBJ1-6, the CDR3 gives the full variable domain: EAGVTQSPTHLIKTRGQQATLRCSPISGHTSVYWYQQALGLGLQFLLWYDEGEERNRGNFPPRFSGRQFPNYSSELNVNALELEDSALYLCASSRQGGNNSPLHFGNGTRLTVT.

V and J are TRBV14 and TRBJ2-1; TRBD1 matches at 8 bases. This CDR3 spans 17 amino acids. After removal of 1 base from V and 8 bases from J, the junction contained 13 bases not matched to a gene. The V gene's germline CDR1 is SGHDN and CDR2 FVKESK. The CDR3 coding sequence is TGTGCCAGCAGCCAAGGTCCGCCCAGACAGGGGCTCCATGAGCAGTTCTTC. Its translation is CASSQGPPRQGLHEQFF.

The J gene is TRBJ1-1, the V gene TRBV5-6; 9 positions agree with TRBD1. Germline V gives CDR1 SGHDT, CDR2 YYEEEE. The CDR3 is 15 residues long. The trim removed 4 bases at V and 1 base at J, leaving 5 bases unmatched. The CDR3 coding sequence is TGTGCCAGCAGCCCTGTACAGGGGGCGAACACTGAAGCTTTCTTT. Its translation: CASSPVQGANTEAFF.

The rearrangement uses TRBV11-3 and TRBJ1-6; D is ambiguous. The CDR3 totals 14 residues. V dropped 6 bases and J dropped 6 bases, with 12 bases sitting between them. Germline V gives CDR1 SGHNT, CDR2 YENEEA. CDR3 bases: TGTGCCAGCAGGTCCATGGGCGTTAATTCACCCCTCCACTTT. It is translated as CASRSMGVNSPLHF. The full variable domain, rest sourced from reference TRBV11-3 and TRBJ1-6, is EAGVVQSPRYKIIEKKQPVAFWCNPISGHNTLYWYLQNLGQGPELLIRYENEEAVDDSQLPKDRFSAERLKGVDSTLKIQPAELGDSAVYLCASRSMGVNSPLHFGNGTRLTVT.

CDR3 bases: TGTGCCAGCAGCTTCGGACAGGGCTCAGGTGAAAAACTGTTTTTT. Its protein product is CASSFGQGSGEKLFF. The genes are TRBV7-9 and TRBJ1-4; 8 bases match TRBD1. The CDR3 is made up of 15 amino acids. Unmatched junction bases numbered 7, after V lost 3 bases and J lost 7 bases. The germline V gene encodes CDR1 SEHNR and CDR2 FQNEAQ (reference sequence).

This sequence joins TRBV7-9 and TRBJ2-7; the match to TRBD1 covers 7 bases. V lost 6 bases and J lost 5; bases outside the gene matches: 16. The V gene's germline CDR1 is SEHNR and CDR2 FQNEAQ (reference sequence). The CDR3 contains 16 residues. The CDR3 bases are TGTGCCAGCAGATTCGCGTGGCAGGGGGTCTACGACGAGCAGTACTTC. It specifies CASRFAWQGVYDEQYF. Based on the CDR3 plus reference TRBV7-9 and TRBJ2-7, the full variable domain is DTGVSQNPRHKITKRGQNVTFRCDPISEHNRLYWYRQTLGQGPEFLTYFQNEAQLEKSRLLSDRFSAERPKGSFSTLEIQRTEQGDSAMYLCASRFAWQGVYDEQYFGPGTRLTVT.

CDR3 sequence reads: CAWSRRLALSYEQYF. The CDR3 nucleotides are TGTGCCTGGAGTCGCCGACTAGCCCTCTCCTACGAGCAGTACTTC. The chain carries TRBV30 and TRBJ2-7; 7 nucleotides line up with TRBD2. The J segment lost 0 bases and the V segment lost 2 bases, leaving 7 bases of the junction unmatched. The CDR3 extends over 15 amino acids. Per the germline V gene, CDR1 is GTSNPN and CDR2 is SVGIG (reference sequence).

V usage is TRBV12-3 or TRBV12-4 and J usage is TRBJ1-5; D call uncertain. This CDR3 comprises 13 residues. Trimming stripped 3 bases from V and 5 bases from J, with 8 bases between. The CDR3 coding sequence is TGTGCCAGCAGTTTTGGGAGGGATCAGCCCCAGCATTTT. Its protein is CASSFGRDQPQHF.